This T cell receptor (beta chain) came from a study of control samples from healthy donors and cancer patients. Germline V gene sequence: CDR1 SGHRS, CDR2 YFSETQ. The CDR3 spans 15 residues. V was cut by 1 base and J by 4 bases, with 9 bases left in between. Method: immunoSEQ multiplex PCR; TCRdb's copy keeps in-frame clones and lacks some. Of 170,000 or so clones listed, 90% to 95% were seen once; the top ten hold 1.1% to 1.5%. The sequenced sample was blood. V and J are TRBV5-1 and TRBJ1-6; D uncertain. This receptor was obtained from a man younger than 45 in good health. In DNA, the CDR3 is TGCGCCAGCAGCTTGCTGGCAGATTATAATTCACCCCTCCACTTT. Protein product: CASSLLADYNSPLHF.